Listed below are T cell receptor beta chains from one sample, sequenced in a study of patients and donors after allogeneic stem cell transplantation. One entry per CDR3 protein, called by TCRdb with MiXCR from the RT-PCR reads. The data contain approximately 170,000 distinct CDR3 sequences, approximately 24% of them singletons. The specimen was blood, either unsorted or a sorted T cell fraction (not recorded which). The source is a human donor who was either an allogeneic HSCT recipient or a stem cell or donor lymphocyte infusion donor (not recorded which). It is not recorded whose cells these are; they may come from a transplant donor. CDR3s include the opening cysteine and the closing phenylalanine or tryptophan. A D gene is named only where the DNA matches it firmly. The size field is filled for only some rows; it gives once, few, many or a size class.

v_call	clone_size	d_call	j_call	cdr3_nt	cdr3_aa
TRBV20-1	many	TRBD1	TRBJ2-7	TGCAGTGCTACCGGGACAGGGTCTAACGAGCAGTACTTC	CSATGTGSNEQYF
TRBV7-8	few	-	TRBJ1-4	TGTGCCAGCAGCCCAATGGTGGGCTTTGCAACTAATGAAAAACTGTTTTTT	CASSPMVGFATNEKLFF
TRBV5-1	-	-	TRBJ2-5	TGCGCCAGCAGCTCAGTGTACCAAGAGACCCAGTACTTC	CASSSVYQETQYF
TRBV3-1	few	-	TRBJ1-1	TGTGCCAGCAGCCAAGATCGGCGGATGGCGGCGACTGAAGCTTTCTTT	CASSQDRRMAATEAFF
TRBV5-1	-	-	TRBJ2-2	TGCGCCAGCGGGCGTCCTCGGGAGCCGAACACCGGGGAGCTGTTTTTT	CASGRPREPNTGELFF
TRBV29-1	few	-	TRBJ1-3	TGCAGTGCGGAAGGAAACACCATATATTTT	CSAEGNTIYF
TRBV5-1	-	TRBD2	TRBJ2-3	TGCGCCAGCAGCTTGGCCGCGCGGGGGAACACAGATACGCAGTATTTT	CASSLAARGNTDTQYF
TRBV9	-	-	TRBJ1-1	TGTGCCAGCAGCGGATACAGCACTGAAGCTTTCTTT	CASSGYSTEAFF
TRBV29-1	few	-	TRBJ2-1	TGCAGCGTTGAAACCGGGGCCAATGAGCAGTTCTTC	CSVETGANEQFF
TRBV20-1	-	-	TRBJ2-1	TGCAGTGCTGGGGTGAGCGAGCAGTTCTTC	CSAGVSEQFF
TRBV3-1	-	-	TRBJ1-5	TGTGCCAGCAGCCAAGAAGGAGGAGGTCATAGCAATCAGCCCCAGCATTTT	CASSQEGGGHSNQPQHF
TRBV12-3/TRBV12-4	many	TRBD1	TRBJ1-5	TGTGCCAGCAGTCAGACAGGGGAGGGCCTGCCCCAGCATTTT	CASSQTGEGLPQHF
TRBV7-2	few	-	TRBJ1-1	TGTGCCAGCAGCTTGTCCGGGACGGAGATGAACACTGAAGCTTTCTTT	CASSLSGTEMNTEAFF
TRBV7-2	few	-	TRBJ2-1	TGTGCCAGCAGATTAAGTCTAGACAATGAGCAGTTCTTC	CASRLSLDNEQFF
TRBV20-1	-	-	TRBJ1-1	TGCAGTGCTAGAGATCGACCAGACACATGGGCTGAAGCTTTCTTT	CSARDRPDTWAEAFF
TRBV12-3/TRBV12-4	-	-	TRBJ1-1	TGTGCCAGCAGTTTAGCGACCAATGGGGACACTGAAGCTTTCTTT	CASSLATNGDTEAFF
TRBV12-3/TRBV12-4	few	-	TRBJ2-1	TGTGCCAGCAGGTCCGACAGGTACCGCCAGTTCTTC	CASRSDRYRQFF
TRBV5-1	few	-	TRBJ1-5	TGCGCCAGCAGCTTGAGGCACCCTGGCGAAAATCAGCCCCAGCATTTT	CASSLRHPGENQPQHF
TRBV29-1	many	TRBD1	TRBJ1-1	TGCAGCGTTCTAACAGGGGAATCTGAAGCTTTCTTT	CSVLTGESEAFF
TRBV2	-	TRBD2	TRBJ2-1	TGTGCCAGCATCCCCCCCGCGGGAGGGCCGGGGAATGAGCAGTTCTTC	CASIPPAGGPGNEQFF
TRBV7-9	few	-	TRBJ2-7	TGTGCCAGCAGCTTAGATTGGGGAAAAAAATCCTACGAGCAGTACTTC	CASSLDWGKKSYEQYF
TRBV27	-	-	TRBJ2-5	TGTGCCAGCAGTCCCACAGTTAGTCAAGAGACCCAGTACTTC	CASSPTVSQETQYF
TRBV2	-	TRBD2	TRBJ2-1	TGTGCCAGCAAGTCGCCGGGACTAGCAGGCAATGAGCAGTTCTTC	CASKSPGLAGNEQFF
TRBV5-5	few	-	TRBJ2-3	TGTGCCAGCAGCGGGAGACAGGCTAGCACAGATACGCAGTATTTT	CASSGRQASTDTQYF
TRBV20-1	few	-	TRBJ2-2	TGCAGTGCTAGAGCAGGGTCCGGGGAGCTGTTTTTT	CSARAGSGELFF
TRBV27	few	-	TRBJ1-4	TGTGCCAGCAGTTTATCACCCGGTGGGGCACTGTTTTTT	CASSLSPGGALFF
TRBV29-1	few	TRBD1	TRBJ1-5	TGCAGCGCCCGACAGGGCGACCAGCCCCAGCATTTT	CSARQGDQPQHF
TRBV28	few	-	TRBJ1-1	TGTGCCAGCAGTGCGCGGGTGGGAACTGAAGCTTTCTTT	CASSARVGTEAFF
TRBV20-1	-	-	TRBJ2-1	TGCAGTGCTAGAGATGGGAGGGGGCTCGCCAATGAGCAGTTCTTC	CSARDGRGLANEQFF
TRBV12-3/TRBV12-4	-	-	TRBJ1-5	TGTGCCAGCAGTTTCTGGGGGGGCTGGGATAGCAATCAGCCCCAGCATTTT	CASSFWGGWDSNQPQHF
TRBV11-2	-	-	TRBJ1-4	TGTGCCAGCAGGTTGACCCTGGGGAGTGAAAAACTGTTTTTT	CASRLTLGSEKLFF
TRBV27	-	-	TRBJ2-7	TGTGCCAGCAGTCCCTCGCGCGGTGCGAGCTCCTACGAGCAGTACTTC	CASSPSRGASSYEQYF
TRBV20-1	few	TRBD2	TRBJ2-7	TGCAGTGCTAGTAGCGGGGGCTACGAGCAGTACTTC	CSASSGGYEQYF
TRBV12-3/TRBV12-4	few	TRBD2	TRBJ2-1	TGTGCCAGCTCCCCGACGGGACTAGCGGGGGGGCCGTACAATGAGCAGTTCTTC	CASSPTGLAGGPYNEQFF
TRBV7-2	few	-	TRBJ1-2	TGTGCCAGCAGCTTAGTACAGAACTATGGCTACACCTTC	CASSLVQNYGYTF
TRBV14	few	-	TRBJ2-7	TGTGCCAGCAGCCTCCTGGAAGTATCCTACGAGCAGTACTTC	CASSLLEVSYEQYF
TRBV28	few	TRBD1	TRBJ2-1	TGTGCCAGCAGACGGACAACCGGGACAGGGTCCAATGAGCAGTTCTTC	CASRRTTGTGSNEQFF
TRBV6-5	-	TRBD1	TRBJ1-1	TGTGCCAGCAGACTCGGGACAGCGAACACTGAAGCTTTCTTT	CASRLGTANTEAFF
TRBV5-1	few	-	TRBJ2-5	TGCGCCAGCAGCTTGCCGCAGGGTGAAGAGACCCAGTACTTC	CASSLPQGEETQYF
TRBV7-6	few	TRBD1	TRBJ2-7	TGTGCCAGCAGCTTAGGTACAGGGGGCCGGTACGAGCAGTACTTC	CASSLGTGGRYEQYF
TRBV16	few	-	TRBJ2-1	TGTGCCAGCAGCCAATCACGCGGTGATGAGCAGTTCTTC	CASSQSRGDEQFF
TRBV14	few	TRBD2	TRBJ2-3	TGTGCCAGCAGCCCGACTAGCGGGTCCGCAGATACGCAGTATTTT	CASSPTSGSADTQYF
TRBV6-5	-	-	TRBJ2-3	TGTGCCAGCAGTTACGGGGGGCCCTTCACAGATACGCAGTATTTT	CASSYGGPFTDTQYF
TRBV12-3/TRBV12-4	few	TRBD1	TRBJ1-4	TGTGCCAGCAGTTCTTACCCCTCGGACAGGACCTCCGAAAAACTGTTTTTT	CASSSYPSDRTSEKLFF
TRBV5-1	-	TRBD2	TRBJ2-7	TGCGCCAGCAGTTTTAGCGGGGGTATCTACGAGCAGTACTTC	CASSFSGGIYEQYF
TRBV5-1	medium-sized	-	TRBJ1-5	TGCGCCAGCAGCGAGGACGGGGGTAGCAATCAGCCCCAGCATTTT	CASSEDGGSNQPQHF
TRBV20-1	few	-	TRBJ2-3	TGCAGTGCCGATCCGGGATCCGGGGGAGATACGCAGTATTTT	CSADPGSGGDTQYF
TRBV5-1	few	TRBD1	TRBJ1-4	TGCGCCAGCAGCAGGGGACAGCGAACCACAACTAATGAAAAACTGTTTTTT	CASSRGQRTTTNEKLFF
TRBV29-1	-	TRBD1	TRBJ2-5	TGCAGCGTGGAGGGGGACAGGGCCTTTCAAGAGACCCAGTACTTC	CSVEGDRAFQETQYF
TRBV20-1	many	-	TRBJ1-4	TGCAGTGCTAGTAAGCGGCAAGAAAAACTGTTTTTT	CSASKRQEKLFF
TRBV12-3/TRBV12-4	few	TRBD2	TRBJ2-3	TGTGCCAGCAGTTTGAAGCGGGGGCTTGGCACAGATACGCAGTATTTT	CASSLKRGLGTDTQYF